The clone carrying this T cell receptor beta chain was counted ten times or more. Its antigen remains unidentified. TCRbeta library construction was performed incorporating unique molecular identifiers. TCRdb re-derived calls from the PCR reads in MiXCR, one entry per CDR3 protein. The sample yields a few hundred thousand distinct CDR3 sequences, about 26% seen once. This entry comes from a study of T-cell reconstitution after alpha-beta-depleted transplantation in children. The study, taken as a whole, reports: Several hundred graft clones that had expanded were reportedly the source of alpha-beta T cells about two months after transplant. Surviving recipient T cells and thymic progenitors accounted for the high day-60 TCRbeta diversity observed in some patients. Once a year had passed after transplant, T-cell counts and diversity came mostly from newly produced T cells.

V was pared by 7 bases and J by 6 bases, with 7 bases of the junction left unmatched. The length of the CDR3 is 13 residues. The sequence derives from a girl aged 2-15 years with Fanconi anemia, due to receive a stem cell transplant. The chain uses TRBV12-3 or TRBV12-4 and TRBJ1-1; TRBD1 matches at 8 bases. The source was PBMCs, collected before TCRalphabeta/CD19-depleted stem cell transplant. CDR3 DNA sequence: TGTGCCAGCAATAGACAGGGGACCCCTGAAGCTTTCTTT. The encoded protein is CASNRQGTPEAFF.